Described below is a single T cell receptor beta chain sequence and its context. Its antigen is currently unknown. Between about 2014 and 2018, patients underwent resection in Japan or China. The table came from immunoSEQ multiplex PCR; TCRdb's copy has only in-frame clones and leaves some out. The sample consists of about 14,000 clones, 80% of them appearing once. CDR1 SGHDN and CDR2 FVKESK come from the germline V gene. The CDR3 loop spans 17 amino acids. With 4 bases removed from V and 3 bases from J, the gap between germline ends came to 21 bases. The data stem from a study of immune evolution from preneoplasia to lung adenocarcinoma. As for the study in general: HLA loss of heterozygosity: 7% AIS, about 14% MIA, more than 25% ADC, none AAH. General study findings and limits: Normal lung had highest clonality; later lesions appeared denser, more diverse.

The chain recombines TRBV14 with TRBJ1-2; D perhaps matches TRBD1 (6 bases). This sequence originates from a person aged 70 to 79 with lung adenocarcinoma. The sequencing sample was made of FFPE minimally invasive lung adenocarcinoma tissue. The CDR3 reads CASSREHREAFHYGYTF. The CDR3 coding sequence is TGTGCCAGCAGCCGGGAGCACAGGGAGGCGTTTCACTATGGCTACACCTTC.